This paragraph reports one TCR beta chain. The germline gene is not matched at one end of the junction; a read error may be the cause. CDR1 and CDR2 from the germline V gene are MNHNS and SASEGT. CDR3 length: 12 amino acids. Per the original data handling: By means of reference gene primer amplification, nucleated cell counts were estimated. Clones were sequenced by immunoSEQ multiplex PCR, and TCRdb holds only the in-frame ones, with some missing. V, J and clone size derive from that table, while D and trimming were established from the DNA sequence. This repertoire shows 230,000 or so clones, about 90% found once; its top ten account for 2.1%. The data stem from a study of blood T cell repertoires in COVID-19. Turning to the study itself: COVID-19 samples, acute and convalescent, were from the United States, Italy and Spain. Sample material is recorded as cDNA or gDNA derived from T cells, B-cell-depleted T cells, or PBMCs.

The Seattle patients joined while their infection was active and were tracked longitudinally afterward. The sequence derives from a woman aged 60-75 years with COVID-19, enrolled during active disease. This chain connects TRBV6-1 to TRBJ2-3; weak D call: TRBD2 (6 bases). Sequences were obtained from peripheral blood. The CDR3 sequence: CASSEGTSTQYF. The CDR3 DNA reads TGTGCCAGCAGCGAAGGGACTTCGACGCAGTATTTT.